The clone carrying this TCR beta chain was detected only once. The data originate from a study of blood T cell repertoires in COVID-19. The wider study: Italy, Spain and the United States were the sources of the convalescent and acute COVID-19 samples.

Here immunoSEQ multiplex PCR was the method, and the copy in TCRdb shows in-frame clones only, minus some. The repertoire includes approximately 180,000 clones, 75% to 90% of them detected once, and approximately 11% sits in the top ten. Germline assignment: CDR1 LGHNA and CDR2 YNFKEQ. Trimming left V 1 base short and J 4 bases short, with 4 bases between. This CDR3 comprises 12 residues. The chain uses TRBV4-2 and TRBJ1-2; no clear D gene. The sample comprised peripheral blood. The receptor comes from a human donor with active or convalescent COVID-19. The donor label of this sample is uncertain. DNA for the CDR3: TGTGCCAGCAGCCAAGTGAGCTATGGCTACACCTTC. This gives the protein CASSQVSYGYTF.